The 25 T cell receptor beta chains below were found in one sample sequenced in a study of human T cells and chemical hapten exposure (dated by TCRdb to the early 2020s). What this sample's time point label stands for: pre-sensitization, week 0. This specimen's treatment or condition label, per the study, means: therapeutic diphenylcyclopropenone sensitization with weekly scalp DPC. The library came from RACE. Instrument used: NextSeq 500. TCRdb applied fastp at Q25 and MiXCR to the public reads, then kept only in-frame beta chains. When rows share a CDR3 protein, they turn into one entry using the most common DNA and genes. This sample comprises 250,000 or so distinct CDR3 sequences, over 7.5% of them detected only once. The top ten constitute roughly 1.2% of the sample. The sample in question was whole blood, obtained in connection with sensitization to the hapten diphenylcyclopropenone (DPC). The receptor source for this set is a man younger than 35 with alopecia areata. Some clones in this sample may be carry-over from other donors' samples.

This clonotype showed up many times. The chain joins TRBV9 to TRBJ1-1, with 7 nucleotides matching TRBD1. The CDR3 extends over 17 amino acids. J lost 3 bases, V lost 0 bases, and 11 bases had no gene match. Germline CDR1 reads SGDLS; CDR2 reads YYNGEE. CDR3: CASSVGSGGPSDTEAFF. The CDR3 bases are TGTGCCAGCAGCGTAGGGTCAGGGGGTCCGAGTGACACTGAAGCTTTCTTT.

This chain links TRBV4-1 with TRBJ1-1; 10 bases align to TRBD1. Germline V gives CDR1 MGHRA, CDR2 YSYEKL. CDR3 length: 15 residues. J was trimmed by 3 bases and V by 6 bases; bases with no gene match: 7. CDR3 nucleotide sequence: TGCGCCAGCAGACACATCGGGACAGGGGACACTGAAGCTTTCTTT. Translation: CASRHIGTGDTEAFF.

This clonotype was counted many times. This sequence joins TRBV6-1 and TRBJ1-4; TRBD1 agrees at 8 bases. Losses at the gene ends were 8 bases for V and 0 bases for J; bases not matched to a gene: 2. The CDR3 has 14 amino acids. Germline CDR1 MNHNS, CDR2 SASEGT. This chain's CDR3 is CASVDRATNEKLFF. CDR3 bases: TGTGCCAGCGTGGACAGGGCAACTAATGAAAAACTGTTTTTT.

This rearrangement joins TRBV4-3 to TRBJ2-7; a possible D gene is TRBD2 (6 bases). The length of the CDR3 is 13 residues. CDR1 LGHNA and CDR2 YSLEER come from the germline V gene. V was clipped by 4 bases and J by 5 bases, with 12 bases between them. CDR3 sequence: CASSPRASDEQYV. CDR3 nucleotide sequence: TGCGCCAGCAGCCCGAGGGCTAGCGACGAGCAGTACGTC.

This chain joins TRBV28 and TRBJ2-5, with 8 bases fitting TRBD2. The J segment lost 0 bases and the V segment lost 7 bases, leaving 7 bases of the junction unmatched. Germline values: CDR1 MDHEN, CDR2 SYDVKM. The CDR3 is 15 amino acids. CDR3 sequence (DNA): TGTGCCAGCAATCGACTAGCGAGGTACCAAGAGACCCAGTACTTC. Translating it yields CASNRLARYQETQYF.

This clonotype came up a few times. CDR3 bases: TGCAGTGCTAGAGAGGGGGGATACTACGAGCAGTACTTC. Protein: CSAREGGYYEQYF. The chain uses TRBV20-1 and TRBJ2-7; D may be TRBD2 (6 bases). CDR1 is DFQATT, CDR2 SNEGSKA, per germline (reference sequence). V was shortened by 0 bases and J by 3 bases, with 9 bases between the two germline ends. The CDR3 is 13 residues long.

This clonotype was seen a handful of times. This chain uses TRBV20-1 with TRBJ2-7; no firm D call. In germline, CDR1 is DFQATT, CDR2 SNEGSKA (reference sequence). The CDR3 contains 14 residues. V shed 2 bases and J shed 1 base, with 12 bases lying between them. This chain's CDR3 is CSARRRRISYEQYF. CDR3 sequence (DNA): TGCAGTGCTAGACGCAGGCGGATTTCCTACGAGCAGTACTTC.

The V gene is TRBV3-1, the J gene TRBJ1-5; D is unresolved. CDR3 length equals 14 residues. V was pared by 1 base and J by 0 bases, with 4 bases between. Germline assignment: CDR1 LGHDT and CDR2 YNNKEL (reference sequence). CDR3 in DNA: TGTGCCAGCAGCCAAGTTCCTAGCAATCAGCCCCAGCATTTT. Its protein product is CASSQVPSNQPQHF.

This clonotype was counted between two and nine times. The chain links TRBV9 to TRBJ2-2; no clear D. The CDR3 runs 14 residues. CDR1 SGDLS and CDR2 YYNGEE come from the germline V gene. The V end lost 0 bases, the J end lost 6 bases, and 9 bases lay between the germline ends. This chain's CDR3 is CASSVAASAGELFF. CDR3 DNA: TGTGCCAGCAGCGTAGCGGCTTCGGCCGGGGAGCTGTTTTTT.

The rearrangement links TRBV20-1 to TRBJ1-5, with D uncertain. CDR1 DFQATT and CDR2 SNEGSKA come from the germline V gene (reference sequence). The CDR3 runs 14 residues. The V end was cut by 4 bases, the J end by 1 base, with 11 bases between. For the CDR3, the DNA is TGCAGTGCTATGACAAGAGTGAGCAATCAGCCCCAGCATTTT. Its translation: CSAMTRVSNQPQHF.

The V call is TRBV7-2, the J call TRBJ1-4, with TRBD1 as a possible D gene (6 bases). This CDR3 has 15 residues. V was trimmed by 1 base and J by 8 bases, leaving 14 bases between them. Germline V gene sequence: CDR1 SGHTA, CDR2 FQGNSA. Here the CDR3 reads CASSLGRTGIEKLFF. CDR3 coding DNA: TGTGCCAGCAGCTTAGGACGAACAGGGATCGAAAAACTGTTTTTT.

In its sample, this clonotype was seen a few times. The CDR3 nucleotides read TGCAGTGCTAGCATGGACAGGTCAGCTTTCTTT. This sequence encodes CSASMDRSAFF. This chain links TRBV20-1 with TRBJ1-1; 7 nucleotides agree with TRBD1. Germline trimming cut 3 bases from V and 10 bases from J; bases unmatched to any gene: 5. Germline V CDR1 and CDR2: DFQATT, SNEGSKA (reference sequence). The CDR3 sequence is 11 residues long.

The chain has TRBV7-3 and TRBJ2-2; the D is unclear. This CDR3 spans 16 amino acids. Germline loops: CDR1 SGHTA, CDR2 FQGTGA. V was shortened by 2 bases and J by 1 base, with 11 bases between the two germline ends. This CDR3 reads CASSLLSTGNTGELFF. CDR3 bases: TGTGCCAGCAGCTTACTTAGCACGGGGAACACCGGGGAGCTGTTTTTT.

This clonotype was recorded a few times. Here the CDR3 reads CASSLVTGFSYEQYF. The DNA for the CDR3 is TGTGCCAGCAGCTTAGTCACCGGGTTTTCCTACGAGCAGTACTTC. The chain employs TRBV7-2 and TRBJ2-7; D uncertain. Trimming took 1 base from V and 1 from J, leaving 11 bases between them. CDR3 length: 15 amino acids. CDR1 SGHTA and CDR2 FQGNSA come from the germline V gene.

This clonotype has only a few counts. The CDR3 nucleotides are TGCAGTGCTAGTAGGAACAGGGTTTACACCTTC. Protein product: CSASRNRVYTF. The genes are TRBV20-1 and TRBJ1-2; D perhaps matches TRBD1 (6 bases). This CDR3 comprises 11 residues. Germline V gene sequence: CDR1 DFQATT, CDR2 SNEGSKA (reference sequence). The V end was cut by 3 bases, the J end by 11 bases, with 13 bases between.

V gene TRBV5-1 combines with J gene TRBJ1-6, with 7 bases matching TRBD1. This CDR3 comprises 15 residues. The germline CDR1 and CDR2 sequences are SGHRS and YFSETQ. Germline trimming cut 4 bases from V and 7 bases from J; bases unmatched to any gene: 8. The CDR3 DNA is TGCGCCAGCAGCACCTACAGGGGTAACAATTCACCCCTCCACTTT. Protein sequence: CASSTYRGNNSPLHF.

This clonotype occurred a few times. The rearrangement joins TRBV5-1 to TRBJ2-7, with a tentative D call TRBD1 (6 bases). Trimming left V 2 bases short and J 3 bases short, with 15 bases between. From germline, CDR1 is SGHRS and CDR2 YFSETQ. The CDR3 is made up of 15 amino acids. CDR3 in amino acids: CASSFVTGRSYEQYF. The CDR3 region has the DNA TGCGCCAGCAGCTTTGTGACAGGTAGGAGCTACGAGCAGTACTTC.

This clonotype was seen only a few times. CDR3 nucleotide sequence: TGTGCCAGCAGTGTCGGGACAGAACCCTACGAGCAGTACTTC. Its translation: CASSVGTEPYEQYF. The chain employs TRBV28 and TRBJ2-7; TRBD1 agrees at 7 bases. This CDR3 is 14 amino acids long. V dropped 5 bases and J dropped 2; count of bases not matched to a gene: 6. In germline, CDR1 is MDHEN, CDR2 SYDVKM.

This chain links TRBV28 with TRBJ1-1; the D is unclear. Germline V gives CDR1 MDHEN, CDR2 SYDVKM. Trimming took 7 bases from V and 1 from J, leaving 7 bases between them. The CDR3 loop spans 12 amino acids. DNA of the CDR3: TGTGCCAGCAAGCAAACGAACACTGAAGCTTTCTTT. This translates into CASKQTNTEAFF.

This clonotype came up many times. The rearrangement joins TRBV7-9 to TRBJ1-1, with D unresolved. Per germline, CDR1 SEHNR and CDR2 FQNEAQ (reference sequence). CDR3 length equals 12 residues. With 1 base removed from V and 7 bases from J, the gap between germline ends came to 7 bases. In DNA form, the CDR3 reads TGTGCCAGCAGCTTAGTCCCTGATGAAGCTTTCTTT. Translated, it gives CASSLVPDEAFF.

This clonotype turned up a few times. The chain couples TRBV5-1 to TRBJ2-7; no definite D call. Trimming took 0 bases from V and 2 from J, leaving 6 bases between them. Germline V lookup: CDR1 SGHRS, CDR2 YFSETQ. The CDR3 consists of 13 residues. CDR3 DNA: TGCGCCAGCAGCTTGGAAAGCACCTACGAGCAGTACTTC. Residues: CASSLESTYEQYF.

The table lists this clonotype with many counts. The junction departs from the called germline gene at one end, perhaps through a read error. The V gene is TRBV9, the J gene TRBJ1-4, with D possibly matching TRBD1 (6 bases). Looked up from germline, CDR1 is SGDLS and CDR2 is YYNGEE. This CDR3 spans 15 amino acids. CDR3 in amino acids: CASSPAGTTNEKLFF. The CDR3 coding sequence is TGTGCCAGCAGTCCAGCCGGGACAACAAATGAAAAACTGTTTTTT.

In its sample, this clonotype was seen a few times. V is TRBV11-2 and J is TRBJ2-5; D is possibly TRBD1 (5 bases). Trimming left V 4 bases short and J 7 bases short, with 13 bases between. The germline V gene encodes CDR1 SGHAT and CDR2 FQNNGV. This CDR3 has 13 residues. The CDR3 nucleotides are TGTGCCAGCAGCTCATCAGGGTCTGGGACCCAGTACTTC. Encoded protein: CASSSSGSGTQYF.

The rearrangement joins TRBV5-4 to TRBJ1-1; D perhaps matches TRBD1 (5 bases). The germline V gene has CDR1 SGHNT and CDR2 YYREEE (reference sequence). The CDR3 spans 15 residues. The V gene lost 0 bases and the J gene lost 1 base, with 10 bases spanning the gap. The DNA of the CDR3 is TGTGCCAGCAGCTTGGTGGCGGGACCGAACACTGAAGCTTTCTTT. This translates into CASSLVAGPNTEAFF. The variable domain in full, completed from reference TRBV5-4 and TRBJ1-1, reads ETGVTQSPTHLIKTRGQQVTLRCSSQSGHNTVSWYQQALGQGPQFIFQYYREEENGRGNFPPRFSGLQFPNYSSELNVNALELDDSALYLCASSLVAGPNTEAFFGQGTRLTVV.

CDR3 DNA: TGTGCCACCAGCAGAGATTTGACAGCCTACGAGCAGTACGTC. Protein sequence: CATSRDLTAYEQYV. The chain has TRBV15 and TRBJ2-7; possibly TRBD1 for D (5 bases). Trimming pared 0 bases from V and 2 bases from J, leaving 8 bases between. Germline CDR1 LNHNV, CDR2 YYDKDF (reference sequence). The length of the CDR3 is 14 residues.